These T cell receptor beta chains were read from a single sample in a study of T cells in Graves' hyperthyroidism and ophthalmopathy. MiXCR, run by TCRdb on the multiplex PCR reads, gives a single entry per CDR3 protein. Here the sample spans 640,000 or so distinct CDR3 sequences, roughly 14% being singletons. Sequenced input: blood. The source is a woman aged 40-49 years with Graves' ophthalmopathy. Both conserved end residues are part of each CDR3. D genes are given only for firm matches. Only part of the rows carry a size: once, few, many, or a class if the clone is expanded.

size: many
D: TRBD1
J: TRBJ1-1
V: TRBV2
CDR3: CASSSGQEILIVTEAFF
DNA: TGTGCCAGCAGTTCCGGACAGGAAATTTTAATAGTCACTGAAGCTTTCTTT

size: many
D: TRBD2
J: TRBJ2-2
V: TRBV11-2
CDR3: CASSFLAVTGELFF
DNA: TGTGCCAGCAGCTTCCTAGCGGTTACCGGGGAGCTGTTTTTT

size: many
D: TRBD2
J: TRBJ2-5
V: TRBV11-3
CDR3: CASSSQREWQETQYF
DNA: TGTGCCAGCAGCTCCCAGCGGGAGTGGCAAGAGACCCAGTACTTC

size: many
D: -
J: TRBJ2-3
V: TRBV7-6
CDR3: CASSPDFRLTDTQYF
DNA: TGTGCCAGCAGCCCAGATTTTAGGCTCACAGATACGCAGTATTTT

size: many
D: TRBD1
J: TRBJ2-5
V: TRBV12-3/TRBV12-4
CDR3: CASSFGTGGPQYF
DNA: TGTGCCAGCAGTTTTGGGACAGGAGGACCCCAGTACTTC

size: few
D: TRBD1
J: TRBJ2-7
V: TRBV25-1
CDR3: CASTTGGSYEQYF
DNA: TGTGCCAGCACGACAGGGGGATCCTACGAGCAGTACTTC

size: -
D: -
J: TRBJ2-5
V: TRBV9
CDR3: CASSPGAEETQYF
DNA: TGTGCCAGCAGTCCGGGGGCAGAAGAGACCCAGTACTTC

size: few
D: -
J: TRBJ2-7
V: TRBV6-5
CDR3: CASRADKQYF
DNA: TGTGCCAGCAGGGCCGATAAGCAGTACTTC

size: many
D: TRBD1
J: TRBJ1-1
V: TRBV27
CDR3: CASRDRTGRIGEAFF
DNA: TGTGCCAGCAGAGATCGGACAGGGAGGATTGGTGAAGCTTTCTTT

size: many
D: TRBD1
J: TRBJ2-5
V: TRBV6-1
CDR3: CASTEGQGVVETQYF
DNA: TGTGCCAGCACCGAAGGGCAGGGGGTAGTAGAGACCCAGTACTTC

size: many
D: TRBD1
J: TRBJ2-7
V: TRBV6-1
CDR3: CASRPTTGKSSYEQYF
DNA: TGTGCCAGCAGGCCCACGACAGGGAAGAGCTCCTACGAGCAGTACTTC

size: many
D: -
J: TRBJ2-7
V: TRBV12-3/TRBV12-4
CDR3: CASSAPGRRPYEQYF
DNA: TGTGCCAGCAGTGCCCCGGGGAGACGACCCTACGAGCAGTACTTC

size: few
D: TRBD2
J: TRBJ2-7
V: TRBV19
CDR3: CASSMLAGVREQYF
DNA: TGTGCCAGTAGTATGCTAGCGGGAGTTCGCGAGCAGTACTTC

size: -
D: -
J: TRBJ1-3
V: TRBV30
CDR3: CAWCFELGNTIYF
DNA: TGTGCCTGGTGCTTTGAATTGGGAAACACCATATATTTT

size: -
D: -
J: TRBJ1-2
V: TRBV24-1
CDR3: CATSDLTGNGYTF
DNA: TGTGCCACCAGTGATTTGACGGGTAATGGCTACACCTTC

size: -
D: -
J: TRBJ1-1
V: TRBV20-1
CDR3: CSARDSSGQVGEAFF
DNA: TGCAGTGCTAGAGATAGTTCGGGCCAGGTTGGTGAAGCTTTCTTT

size: many
D: TRBD1
J: TRBJ1-2
V: TRBV9
CDR3: CASSVAPARGVGYTF
DNA: TGTGCCAGCAGCGTAGCTCCCGCCAGGGGGGTTGGCTACACCTTC

size: many
D: TRBD1
J: TRBJ2-7
V: TRBV2
CDR3: CASGRDRQTYEQYF
DNA: TGTGCCAGCGGCCGGGACAGACAGACCTACGAGCAGTACTTC

size: many
D: -
J: TRBJ2-2
V: TRBV24-1
CDR3: CATSPVNTGELFF
DNA: TGTGCCACCAGTCCAGTGAACACCGGGGAGCTGTTTTTT

size: many
D: TRBD1
J: TRBJ2-4
V: TRBV30
CDR3: CAGTGAAKNIQYF
DNA: TGTGCCGGGACAGGGGCAGCCAAAAACATTCAGTACTTC

size: many
D: -
J: TRBJ2-7
V: TRBV6-2/TRBV6-3
CDR3: CASSYGGSNYEQYF
DNA: TGTGCCAGCAGTTACGGAGGGAGCAACTACGAGCAGTACTTC

size: many
D: -
J: TRBJ1-2
V: TRBV12-3/TRBV12-4
CDR3: CASSRTGGYTF
DNA: TGTGCCAGCAGTCGGACCGGTGGCTACACCTTC

size: many
D: TRBD2
J: TRBJ2-2
V: TRBV15
CDR3: CATSIGLAGSSTGELFF
DNA: TGTGCCACCAGCATAGGACTAGCGGGATCTTCGACCGGGGAGCTGTTTTTT

size: many
D: -
J: TRBJ2-7
V: TRBV29-1
CDR3: CSGGGGQGQDEQYF
DNA: TGCAGCGGCGGGGGGGGACAGGGACAGGACGAGCAGTACTTC

size: many
D: TRBD2
J: TRBJ2-2
V: TRBV6-1
CDR3: CASSLAGGRTGELFF
DNA: TGTGCCAGCAGTCTAGCGGGAGGGCGGACCGGGGAGCTGTTTTTT

size: -
D: -
J: TRBJ1-2
V: TRBV6-1
CDR3: CASSEPGVGYTF
DNA: TGTGCCAGCAGTGAGCCCGGGGTAGGCTACACCTTC

size: -
D: TRBD1
J: TRBJ1-3
V: TRBV2
CDR3: CASSYGTGAGNTIYF
DNA: TGTGCCAGCAGTTATGGGACAGGGGCTGGAAACACCATATATTTT

size: -
D: -
J: TRBJ2-7
V: TRBV3-1
CDR3: CASSPLLGGGGGQYF
DNA: TGTGCCAGCAGTCCTCTCCTAGGGGGAGGGGGGGGGCAGTACTTC

size: many
D: -
J: TRBJ1-4
V: TRBV10-3
CDR3: CAIMKGLGEKLFF
DNA: TGTGCCATCATGAAGGGATTAGGTGAAAAACTGTTTTTT

size: many
D: -
J: TRBJ1-1
V: TRBV27
CDR3: CASSSEPGWTEAFF
DNA: TGTGCCAGCAGCTCTGAACCGGGGTGGACTGAAGCTTTCTTT

size: once
D: -
J: TRBJ1-1
V: TRBV30
CDR3: CAWRAGLDTEAFF
DNA: TGTGCCTGGAGAGCAGGGTTGGACACTGAAGCTTTCTTT

size: many
D: -
J: TRBJ2-2
V: TRBV2
CDR3: CASSEEAAANTGELFF
DNA: TGTGCCAGCAGTGAGGAGGCGGCAGCGAACACCGGGGAGCTGTTTTTT

size: many
D: TRBD1
J: TRBJ2-7
V: TRBV4-3
CDR3: CASSHKRRQGAMYEQYF
DNA: TGCGCCAGCAGCCACAAAAGACGACAGGGGGCAATGTACGAGCAGTACTTC

size: many
D: -
J: TRBJ1-1
V: TRBV7-9
CDR3: CASSSARGVNTEAFF
DNA: TGTGCCAGCAGCTCAGCTCGGGGGGTGAACACTGAAGCTTTCTTT

size: many
D: TRBD1
J: TRBJ2-7
V: TRBV6-1
CDR3: CASSLRDRANEQYF
DNA: TGTGCCAGCAGCCTAAGGGACAGGGCCAACGAGCAGTACTTC

size: many
D: -
J: TRBJ1-1
V: TRBV11-1
CDR3: CASSLVFGSSNTEAFF
DNA: TGTGCCAGCAGCTTAGTATTTGGGAGCTCGAACACTGAAGCTTTCTTT

size: many
D: TRBD2
J: TRBJ2-3
V: TRBV7-2
CDR3: CASRELAGVPDTQYF
DNA: TGTGCCAGCAGAGAACTAGCGGGAGTCCCAGATACGCAGTATTTT

size: many
D: -
J: TRBJ2-2
V: TRBV7-2
CDR3: CASSQTSGTVNTGELFF
DNA: TGTGCCAGCAGCCAAACTTCCGGGACGGTGAACACCGGGGAGCTGTTTTTT

size: many
D: -
J: TRBJ1-1
V: TRBV28
CDR3: CASSLAYMKVEAFF
DNA: TGTGCCAGCAGTTTAGCTTACATGAAAGTTGAAGCTTTCTTT

size: many
D: TRBD2
J: TRBJ2-2
V: TRBV2
CDR3: CASSKTSGLNTGELFF
DNA: TGTGCCAGCAGTAAGACTAGCGGCCTGAACACCGGGGAGCTGTTTTTT